Each of the 30 T cell receptor beta chains below was sequenced from the same sample in a study of shared clonotypes between healthy human individuals. Some clones are missing from TCRdb's copy, which holds only in-frame ones; the method was immunoSEQ multiplex PCR. In the table there are about 1,900,000 clones, about 94% of which are singletons. Naive CD8 cells, CD45RO-negative and positively selected for CCR7, excluded terminally differentiated effector memory CD45RA+ cells. Sequenced sample: naive CD8+ T cells sorted from blood. Receptor source: a man aged 18 to 29 in good health.

This chain links TRBV5-1 with TRBJ1-4; 11 bases are shared with TRBD1. Germline V CDR1 and CDR2: SGHRS, YFSETQ. The CDR3 runs 17 residues. Trimming at V came to 1 base and at J to 5 bases, leaving 7 bases not matched to a gene. The CDR3 sequence is CASSLNYRDRGNEKLFF. Written as DNA, the CDR3 is TGCGCCAGCAGCTTGAACTACCGGGACAGGGGGAATGAAAAACTGTTTTTT.

This chain connects TRBV7-9 to TRBJ2-7; 8 bases are shared with TRBD1. From germline, CDR1 is SEHNR and CDR2 FQNEAQ (reference sequence). This CDR3 has 15 residues. Losses at the gene ends were 5 bases for V and 6 bases for J; bases not matched to a gene: 12. The CDR3 protein is CASSPAQGDVSEQYF. In DNA, the CDR3 is TGTGCCAGCAGCCCAGCACAGGGGGATGTAAGCGAGCAGTACTTC.

This chain uses TRBV6-5 with TRBJ2-2, with unresolved D. Trimming left V 5 bases short and J 0 bases short, with 4 bases between. This CDR3 comprises 13 residues. Per the germline V gene, CDR1 is MNHEY and CDR2 is SVGAGI. The CDR3 loop reads CASSVTNTGELFF. The CDR3 nucleotides read TGTGCCAGCAGTGTCACGAACACCGGGGAGCTGTTTTTT.

V and J are TRBV6-6 and TRBJ1-2; 9 bases map to TRBD1. The CDR3 consists of 15 residues. The J segment lost 1 base and the V segment lost 6 bases, leaving 6 bases of the junction unmatched. Germline CDR1 is MNHNY and CDR2 is SVGAGI (reference sequence). The chain's CDR3 is CASRGWTGDNYGYTF. CDR3 bases: TGTGCCAGCAGGGGGTGGACAGGGGATAACTATGGCTACACCTTC.

The chain is built from TRBV4-2 and TRBJ2-7; 7 bases line up with TRBD1. After removal of 1 base from V and 3 bases from J, the junction contained 3 bases not matched to a gene. Germline-derived CDR1 and CDR2 are LGHNA and YNFKEQ. The CDR3 loop spans 14 amino acids. Here the CDR3 DNA reads TGTGCCAGCAGCCAAGGGACAGGTCGCTACGAGCAGTACTTC. This translates into CASSQGTGRYEQYF.

The V and J genes are TRBV19 and TRBJ1-6; TRBD1 matches at 9 bases. The germline V gene encodes CDR1 LNHDA and CDR2 SQIVND (reference sequence). The CDR3 totals 15 residues. V was clipped by 5 bases and J by 5 bases; unmatched bases: 4. The DNA for the CDR3 is TGTGCCAGTAGTGGGACAGGGCTGGATAATTCACCCCTCCACTTT. Residues: CASSGTGLDNSPLHF.

A remark on this clone: Within the sample, other DNA sequences also encode this same CDR3. The rearrangement links TRBV19 to TRBJ1-1; D is undetermined. CDR3 length: 13 amino acids. Trimming took off 3 bases at V and 3 bases at J, with 8 bases between the two ends. Germline CDR1 and CDR2: LNHDA and SQIVND (reference sequence). As DNA, the CDR3 is TGTGCCAGTAGTATTATCCCCGACACTGAAGCTTTCTTT. Translating it yields CASSIIPDTEAFF.

This sequence joins TRBV7-9 and TRBJ2-7; D unresolved. V was clipped by 5 bases and J by 3 bases, with 20 bases between them. Germline CDR1 is SEHNR and CDR2 is FQNEAQ (reference sequence). CDR3 size: 16 residues. The CDR3 loop reads CASSPSPPQTYYEQYF. DNA of the CDR3: TGTGCCAGCAGCCCGAGCCCACCCCAAACGTACTACGAGCAGTACTTC.

The CDR3 sequence is CASSQEPTASQGAYEQYF. CDR3 DNA: TGCGCCAGCAGCCAAGAACCCACGGCATCACAGGGGGCGTACGAGCAGTACTTC. The chain links TRBV4-1 to TRBJ2-7; 9 bases line up with TRBD1. The V and J ends lost 0 bases and 4 bases, in that order; junction bases with no gene match: 13. CDR1 and CDR2 from the germline V gene are MGHRA and YSYEKL. The CDR3 totals 18 residues.

In regard to this clone: This CDR3 is also generated by other DNA sequences in the sample. The V call is TRBV10-1, the J call TRBJ2-3, with D possibly TRBD2 on 5 matching bases. Germline-derived CDR1 and CDR2 are WNHNN and SYGVQD (reference sequence). Trimming took 3 bases from V and 0 from J, leaving 7 bases between them. The CDR3 sequence is 14 residues long. The chain's CDR3 is CASSEGGSTDTQYF. CDR3 in DNA: TGCGCCAGCAGTGAAGGCGGGAGCACAGATACGCAGTATTTT.

The V call is TRBV7-9, the J call TRBJ1-1; no clear D gene. CDR3 size: 11 residues. Trimming left V 8 bases short and J 1 base short, with 5 bases between. Looked up from germline, CDR1 is SEHNR and CDR2 is FQNEAQ (reference sequence). CDR3: CASDRNTEAFF. In DNA, the CDR3 is TGTGCCAGCGATAGGAACACTGAAGCTTTCTTT.

The J gene is TRBJ1-2, the V gene TRBV10-1; 7 nucleotides line up with TRBD1. V was pared by 5 bases and J by 5 bases, with 5 bases of the junction left unmatched. Germline loops: CDR1 WNHNN, CDR2 SYGVQD (reference sequence). This CDR3 has 13 amino acids. CDR3 in DNA: TGCGCCAGCAGTCCGGGACAGTCTTATGGCTACACCTTC. The encoded protein is CASSPGQSYGYTF.

CDR3 amino acids: CASSLAQHYEQYF. As DNA, the CDR3 is TGTGCCAGCAGTTTAGCACAGCACTACGAGCAGTACTTC. The gene calls are TRBV27 and TRBJ2-7; no firm D call. V was cut by 2 bases and J by 3 bases, with 8 bases left in between. The CDR3 totals 13 residues. CDR1 MNHEY and CDR2 SMNVEV come from the germline V gene (reference sequence).

The chain couples TRBV27 to TRBJ2-7; 9 bases match TRBD2. CDR1 is MNHEY and CDR2 is SMNVEV in the germline V gene (reference sequence). The trim removed 2 bases at V and 3 bases at J, leaving 5 bases unmatched. The CDR3 runs to 15 residues. The CDR3 region is CASSLRGLALYEQYF. The CDR3 nucleotides read TGTGCCAGCAGTTTAAGGGGACTAGCCCTCTACGAGCAGTACTTC.

This chain links TRBV6-9 with TRBJ2-7; maybe TRBD1 (6 bases). Per the germline V gene, CDR1 is MNHGY and CDR2 is SVAAGI. The CDR3 extends over 15 amino acids. Deletions cut 4 bases from V and 3 bases from J, with 16 bases between. The CDR3 DNA follows: TGTGCCAGCAGTTTCACAGGGTATTCCGTCTACGAGCAGTACTTC. The encoded protein is CASSFTGYSVYEQYF.

This chain links TRBV7-9 with TRBJ1-1, with D maybe TRBD1 (5 bases). The CDR3 has 12 residues. From germline, CDR1 is SEHNR and CDR2 FQNEAQ (reference sequence). V was cut by 6 bases and J by 4 bases, with 9 bases left in between. Written as DNA, the CDR3 is TGTGCCAGCAGAAAAGGGGCCACTGAAGCTTTCTTT. Translating it yields CASRKGATEAFF.

CDR3 nucleotide sequence: TGTGCCAGCAGCGGACTAGAGCCGTCCAATGAGCAGTTCTTC. Translating it yields CASSGLEPSNEQFF. The genes are TRBV6-5 and TRBJ2-1, with 7 bases that match TRBD2. Unmatched junction bases numbered 8, after V lost 6 bases and J lost 6 bases. From germline, CDR1 is MNHEY and CDR2 SVGAGI. This CDR3 has 14 residues.

As to this clone: This specimen includes other DNA sequences encoding the same CDR3. This chain uses TRBV28 with TRBJ2-5; TRBD2 might be the D (6 bases). There are 14 residues in the CDR3. Germline V gene lookup returns CDR1 MDHEN and CDR2 SYDVKM. Trimming stripped 2 bases from V and 2 bases from J, with 9 bases between. CDR3 bases: TGTGCCAGCAGTTTAGCCGGGGGACAAGAGACCCAGTACTTC. It translates to CASSLAGGQETQYF.

J is TRBJ1-2 and V is TRBV28, with TRBD1 matching 9 bases. Germline V CDR1 and CDR2: MDHEN, SYDVKM. The V gene end was trimmed by 4 bases and the J gene end by 2 bases; junction bases not matched to a gene: 8. The CDR3 totals 16 residues. The CDR3 spells CASSSTGGQGNYGYTF. DNA for the CDR3: TGTGCCAGCAGTTCTACAGGGGGCCAAGGAAACTATGGCTACACCTTC.

This rearrangement joins TRBV6-1 to TRBJ2-2; 7 nucleotides align to TRBD1. The CDR3 contains 15 residues. V lost 4 bases, J lost 7 bases, and 9 bases stayed unmatched. Germline loops: CDR1 MNHNS, CDR2 SASEGT. CDR3: CASSGDGQVIGELFF. The CDR3, as DNA: TGTGCCAGCAGTGGAGATGGACAGGTGATCGGGGAGCTGTTTTTT.

Notes on this clone: This sample also contains other DNA sequences that code for the same CDR3. The chain employs TRBV7-9 and TRBJ2-3; possibly TRBD1 or TRBD2 for D (5 bases each). This CDR3 spans 14 amino acids. Between the trimmed V and J ends, which lost 5 bases and 2 bases, there was a span of 11 bases. CDR1 and CDR2 (germline): SEHNR, FQNEAQ (reference sequence). The CDR3 DNA is TGTGCCAGCAGCCTGTGGGGGTCCACAGATACGCAGTATTTT. Its protein is CASSLWGSTDTQYF.

This chain links TRBV6-5 with TRBJ2-7, with TRBD2 matching over 7 bases. Germline assignment: CDR1 MNHEY and CDR2 SVGAGI. The ends lost 6 bases at V and 5 bases at J; junction bases unmatched: 7. CDR3 size: 13 residues. CDR3 in DNA: TGTGCCAGCAGGGGAGGGATTAGAAACGAGCAGTACTTC. As protein: CASRGGIRNEQYF.

The V gene is TRBV30, the J gene TRBJ2-1, with D tentatively TRBD2 (6 bases). V was trimmed by 3 bases and J by 5 bases, leaving 38 bases between them. Germline CDR1 GTSNPN, CDR2 SVGIG (reference sequence). The CDR3 runs to 22 residues. CDR3 sequence (DNA): TGTGCCTGGAGCGCCATCATTTTAAAGAGTAGCGGCTGGGAGTTTACCCACAATGAGCAGTTCTTC. Amino acids: CAWSAIILKSSGWEFTHNEQFF.

In regard to this clone: Within the sample, other DNA sequences also encode this same CDR3. CDR3 protein: CASSLGGGQPQHF. The CDR3 coding sequence is TGTGCCAGCAGCTTAGGCGGGGGTCAGCCCCAGCATTTT. The V gene is TRBV5-6, the J gene TRBJ1-5, with D perhaps TRBD1 (5 bases). V was shortened by 2 bases and J by 6 bases, with 9 bases between the two germline ends. Per germline, CDR1 SGHDT and CDR2 YYEEEE. The CDR3 consists of 13 residues.

This chain joins TRBV4-3 and TRBJ2-7; D is unresolved. The V end lost 1 base, the J end lost 0 bases, and 13 bases lay between the germline ends. Germline CDR1 LGHNA, CDR2 YSLEER. This CDR3 has 16 amino acids. This CDR3 reads CASSQVAMGNSYEQYF. The CDR3 region has the DNA TGCGCCAGCAGCCAAGTGGCCATGGGCAACTCCTACGAGCAGTACTTC.

This clone occurred once. The J gene is TRBJ1-3, the V gene TRBV28; a weak D match, TRBD1 (6 bases). The CDR3 is made up of 16 amino acids. V lost 7 bases to trimming and J lost 0 bases, with 16 bases between them. The germline CDR1 and CDR2 sequences are MDHEN and SYDVKM. Written as DNA, the CDR3 is TGTGCCAGCAACCCCCTGGACAGCTACTCTGGAAACACCATATATTTT. Protein sequence: CASNPLDSYSGNTIYF.

In regard to this clone: Other nucleotide sequences in the sample specify the same CDR3. The chain uses TRBV6-5 and TRBJ1-2; weak D call: TRBD1 (6 bases). This CDR3 region has 14 residues. The V end lost 0 bases, the J end lost 4 bases, and 9 bases lay between the germline ends. Germline V gene sequence: CDR1 MNHEY, CDR2 SVGAGI. CDR3 protein: CASSYSEGGYGYTF. The CDR3 DNA is TGTGCCAGCAGTTACTCGGAAGGGGGCTATGGCTACACCTTC.

The chain links TRBV4-2 to TRBJ1-2; tentative D call: TRBD1 (5 bases). CDR1 is LGHNA, CDR2 YNFKEQ, per germline. V dropped 2 bases and J dropped 2 bases, with 18 bases sitting between them. The CDR3 consists of 17 residues. CDR3 loop: CASSQMLAGLSNYGYTF. DNA for the CDR3: TGTGCCAGCAGCCAAATGCTGGCAGGGCTATCAAACTATGGCTACACCTTC.

This chain connects TRBV7-9 to TRBJ2-3, with D possibly TRBD1 on 5 matching bases. The CDR3 has 15 amino acids. Germline V gene sequence: CDR1 SEHNR, CDR2 FQNEAQ (reference sequence). Trimming took 3 bases from V and 2 from J, leaving 12 bases between them. In DNA form, the CDR3 reads TGTGCCAGCAGCTTGGAAGGGGTCCCCACAGATACGCAGTATTTT. Translating gives CASSLEGVPTDTQYF.

The chain uses TRBV21-1 and TRBJ1-2; TRBD1, the table's D call, lacks a check against the DNA. TRBV21-1 is recorded as a pseudogene. This CDR3 is built from 16 residues. CDR3 DNA sequence: TGTGCCAGCAGCAAAGCACTCAGGGGGACTAACTATGGCTACACCTTC. It encodes CASSKALRGTNYGYTF.